This TCR beta chain came from a study of siplizumab effects on memory and regulatory T cells. Study-level findings and limits: The diversity of naive T cells seemed greater than that of memory cells, and their alloresponse contribution seemed major. Siplizumab produced a significant drop in alloreactive sequences attributable to unstimulated CD4+ memory cells. Mapping to unstimulated subsets was achieved for only a minor fraction of alloreactive clones. With siplizumab, mappable alloreactive CD4+ clones averaged around 65% Treg-derived, versus around 30% in controls.

V dropped 4 bases and J dropped 6; count of bases not matched to a gene: 26. The germline V gene encodes CDR1 SGDLS and CDR2 YYNGEE. The CDR3 is 20 amino acids. This clone is a singleton in its sample. Antigen unknown. Clones were read by immunoSEQ multiplex PCR, and TCRdb kept only the in-frame ones, dropping some. This table holds some 100,000 clones, roughly 95% found once. This sequence joins TRBV9 and TRBJ1-1; 8 bases agree with TRBD1. This clonotype originated in a human donor in good health. Material for sequencing was non-Treg CD4+ T cells sorted from blood. CDR3 region: CASSSTKEGQGGRVKSEAFF. Written as DNA, the CDR3 is TGTGCCAGCAGCTCGACAAAGGAAGGACAGGGAGGGCGGGTCAAGTCTGAAGCTTTCTTT.